Shown below are 31 T cell receptor beta chains from a single sample sequenced in a study of blood T cell repertoires in COVID-19. The assay was immunoSEQ multiplex PCR, and TCRdb's table has in-frame clones only and misses some. The data show some 420,000 clones, around 87% seen once. Sample: PBMCs or T cells enriched from blood (not recorded which). Receptors originate from a young man who had recovered from COVID-19.

V is TRBV2 and J is TRBJ1-5; D might be TRBD1 (5 bases). The V end was cut by 1 base, the J end by 2 bases, with 12 bases between. This CDR3 region has 16 residues. In germline, CDR1 is SNHLY, CDR2 FYNNEI. CDR3 sequence reads: CASSEDRYAGNQPQHF. The CDR3 DNA is TGTGCCAGCAGTGAAGACAGGTACGCTGGCAATCAGCCCCAGCATTTT.

The chain is built from TRBV19 and TRBJ1-5; D gene unclear. V was pared by 10 bases and J by 0 bases, with 16 bases between. Per germline, CDR1 LNHDA and CDR2 SQIVND (reference sequence). This CDR3 contains 15 residues. The CDR3 sequence is CATSRWEGSNQPQHF. The CDR3 DNA follows: TGTGCCACCTCCCGGTGGGAGGGTAGCAATCAGCCCCAGCATTTT. Full variable domain (missing parts from reference TRBV19 and TRBJ1-5): DGGITQSPKYLFRKEGQNVTLSCEQNLNHDAMYWYRQDPGQGLRLIYYSQIVNDFQKGDIAEGYSVSREKKESFPLTVTSAQKNPTAFYLCATSRWEGSNQPQHFGDGTRLSIL.

The chain is built from TRBV14 and TRBJ2-7, with D perhaps TRBD2 (5 bases). The CDR3 runs to 16 residues. Germline V lookup: CDR1 SGHDN, CDR2 FVKESK. Trimming stripped 1 base from V and 6 bases from J, with 19 bases between. The CDR3 protein is CASSQVGSTPHLEQYF. The DNA of the CDR3 is TGTGCCAGCAGCCAAGTTGGGAGTACCCCTCATCTCGAGCAGTACTTC.

The chain carries TRBV7-9 and TRBJ1-2; D is perhaps TRBD1 (5 bases). Trimming cost V 4 bases and J 8 bases, with 17 bases left between them. This CDR3 has 14 residues. Germline CDR1 and CDR2: SEHNR and FQNEAQ (reference sequence). The CDR3 DNA reads as TGTGCCAGCAGCTCAGGGTCCACTATATTAGGCTACACCTTC. Protein: CASSSGSTILGYTF.

The chain recombines TRBV3-1 (or the pseudogene TRBV3-2) with TRBJ1-1; possibly TRBD1 for D (5 bases). The ends were cut back, 4 bases at V and 5 bases at J, with 17 bases in the middle. Looked up from germline, CDR1 is LGHDT and CDR2 is YNNKEL (reference sequence). The CDR3 loop spans 15 amino acids. The CDR3 loop is CASSRATLPGTEAFF. CDR3 nucleotide sequence: TGTGCCAGCAGCCGGGCGACATTACCAGGGACTGAAGCTTTCTTT.

The chain joins TRBV19 to TRBJ2-7; possibly TRBD1 for D (7 bases). V was clipped by 4 bases and J by 3 bases, with 10 bases between them. From germline, CDR1 is LNHDA and CDR2 SQIVND (reference sequence). This CDR3 is 13 amino acids long. CDR3 sequence (DNA): TGTGCCAGTAGTACCAGGGGGGACTACGAGCAGTACTTC. It yields the protein CASSTRGDYEQYF.

The chain combines TRBV7-2 with TRBJ2-2; 10 bases are a match to TRBD1. Losses at the gene ends were 8 bases for V and 5 bases for J; bases not matched to a gene: 8. The CDR3 runs 15 residues. Germline lookup yields CDR1 SGHTA and CDR2 FQGNSA. The CDR3 loop reads CASSTGGEVTGELFF. DNA of the CDR3: TGTGCCAGCTCGACAGGGGGCGAGGTGACCGGGGAGCTGTTTTTT.

The chain combines TRBV4-1 with TRBJ2-5; 10 bases are shared with TRBD2. CDR1 is MGHRA and CDR2 is YSYEKL in the germline V gene. V shed 4 bases, J shed 5 bases, and the junction held 13 bases outside the gene matches. The CDR3 spans 17 residues. CDR3 residues: CASSRLPSGSISETQYF. The CDR3 coding sequence is TGCGCCAGCAGCCGCCTACCTAGCGGGAGTATTTCTGAGACCCAGTACTTC.

This chain joins TRBV19 and TRBJ2-7; TRBD2 aligns across 11 bases. Looked up from germline, CDR1 is LNHDA and CDR2 is SQIVND (reference sequence). The CDR3 consists of 13 residues. The trim removed 6 bases at V and 2 bases at J, leaving 0 bases unmatched. CDR3 region: CASRTSGAYEQYF. CDR3 DNA: TGTGCCAGTAGGACTAGCGGGGCCTACGAGCAGTACTTC.

V usage is TRBV19 and J usage is TRBJ1-1, with D unclear. The CDR3 covers 13 residues. Germline V gene lookup returns CDR1 LNHDA and CDR2 SQIVND (reference sequence). Trimming shortened V by 5 bases and J by 0 bases, and 7 bases separated the two germline ends. In nucleotides, the CDR3 is TGTGCCAGTAGTGAGGGATTGAACACTGAAGCTTTCTTT. It encodes CASSEGLNTEAFF.

The CDR3 DNA reads as TGTGCCAGCAGCCGGATAGACGGGGGAAACACCATATATTTT. Translated, it gives CASSRIDGGNTIYF. The chain carries TRBV3-1 (or the pseudogene TRBV3-2) and TRBJ1-3; no reliable D call. In germline, CDR1 is LGHDT, CDR2 YNNKEL (reference sequence). The CDR3 is 14 amino acids. Trimming pared 4 bases from V and 4 bases from J, leaving 11 bases between.

The rearrangement links TRBV29-1 to TRBJ1-4; TRBD1 might be the D (5 bases). The V gene lost 7 bases and the J gene lost 5 bases, with 8 bases spanning the gap. Germline lookup yields CDR1 SQVTM and CDR2 ANQGSEA. This CDR3 has 11 amino acids. CDR3 in amino acids: CSGQKNEKLFF. CDR3 nucleotide sequence: TGCAGCGGACAGAAGAATGAAAAACTGTTTTTT.

This clone was seen a single time. The chain links TRBV27 to TRBJ2-1; D might be TRBD2 (6 bases). V lost 6 bases to trimming and J lost 2 bases, with 14 bases between them. CDR1 is MNHEY, CDR2 SMNVEV, per germline (reference sequence). CDR3 length: 15 residues. CDR3 residues: CASRNSGEPYNEQFF. In DNA form, the CDR3 reads TGTGCCAGCAGAAATAGCGGAGAGCCCTACAATGAGCAGTTCTTC.

This clone was seen once. The rearrangement uses TRBV3-1 (or the pseudogene TRBV3-2) and TRBJ1-2; TRBD1 might be the D (5 bases). V was clipped by 7 bases and J by 4 bases, with 16 bases between them. This CDR3 is 14 amino acids long. The V gene's germline CDR1 is LGHDT and CDR2 YNNKEL (reference sequence). CDR3 in DNA: TGTGCCAGCACCCAGGGAGGGGCTCCCTATGGCTACACCTTC. Translated: CASTQGGAPYGYTF.

This sequence joins TRBV19 and TRBJ2-4; weak D call: TRBD2 (5 bases). CDR3 size: 16 residues. Trimming pared 5 bases from V and 3 bases from J, leaving 17 bases between. CDR1 and CDR2 (germline): LNHDA, SQIVND (reference sequence). In DNA, the CDR3 is TGTGCCAGTAGTCGGGGTTCGGGAAGTGGCAAAAACATTCAGTACTTC. It yields the protein CASSRGSGSGKNIQYF. The whole variable domain, filled in from reference TRBV19 and TRBJ2-4, reads DGGITQSPKYLFRKEGQNVTLSCEQNLNHDAMYWYRQDPGQGLRLIYYSQIVNDFQKGDIAEGYSVSREKKESFPLTVTSAQKNPTAFYLCASSRGSGSGKNIQYFGAGTRLSVL.

The genes are TRBV3-1 (or the pseudogene TRBV3-2) and TRBJ1-6, with 7 nucleotides matching TRBD1. The germline V gene has CDR1 LGHDT and CDR2 YNNKEL (reference sequence). The CDR3 sequence is 17 residues long. V lost 2 bases to trimming and J lost 6 bases; unmatched junction nucleotides: 10. The CDR3 sequence: CASSQSTKGGRNSPLHF. The CDR3 bases are TGTGCCAGCAGCCAATCCACCAAAGGGGGCCGTAATTCACCCCTCCACTTT.

This clone appeared a single time. The genes are TRBV30 and TRBJ2-3, with 7 bases that match TRBD1. This CDR3 contains 17 residues. Germline V gene data show CDR1 as GTSNPN and CDR2 as SVGIG (reference sequence). V dropped 2 bases and J dropped 0; count of bases not matched to a gene: 11. As DNA, the CDR3 is TGTGCCTGGAGTTCACTCCCGGGACAGATTAGCACAGATACGCAGTATTTT. Protein: CAWSSLPGQISTDTQYF. The whole variable domain, filled in from reference TRBV30 and TRBJ2-3, reads SQTIHQWPATLVQPVGSPLSLECTVEGTSNPNLYWYRQAAGRGLQLLFYSVGIGQISSEVPQNLSASRPQDRQFILSSKKLLLSDSGFYLCAWSSLPGQISTDTQYFGPGTRLTVL.

V is TRBV23-1 and J is TRBJ2-7; 12 nucleotides agree with TRBD1. TRBV23-1 is classed as an ORF, of uncertain function. The CDR3 sequence is 17 residues long. Germline trimming cut 2 bases from V and 6 bases from J; bases unmatched to any gene: 11. The CDR3 DNA follows: TGCGCCAGCAGTCAAGGGACAGGGGGCGTTTTGCTAATCGAGCAGTACTTC. It is translated as CASSQGTGGVLLIEQYF.

The gene calls are TRBV5-1 and TRBJ1-6, with 9 bases matching TRBD1. The CDR3 length is 18 residues. Germline V lookup: CDR1 SGHRS, CDR2 YFSETQ. The J segment lost 1 base and the V segment lost 1 base, leaving 6 bases of the junction unmatched. CDR3 DNA sequence: TGCGCCAGCAGCTTGACAGGGGGCTTTATGTCCTATAATTCACCCCTCCACTTT. Amino acid sequence: CASSLTGGFMSYNSPLHF.

The chain combines TRBV28 with TRBJ2-1; a weak D match, TRBD1 (6 bases). This CDR3 contains 13 residues. V lost 8 bases to trimming and J lost 4 bases, with 12 bases between them. The germline CDR1 and CDR2 sequences are MDHEN and SYDVKM. In DNA, the CDR3 is TGTGCCAGCGGGACAAGGCTATACAATGAGCAGTTCTTC. Protein: CASGTRLYNEQFF. The full variable domain, with the rest looked up from reference TRBV28 and TRBJ2-1, is DVKVTQSSRYLVKRTGEKVFLECVQDMDHENMFWYRQDPGLGLRLIYFSYDVKMKEKGDIPEGYSVSREKKERFSLILESASTNQTSMYLCASGTRLYNEQFFGPGTRLTVL.

The V call is TRBV6-5, the J call TRBJ2-1, with no clear D. This CDR3 has 15 residues. The V gene lost 4 bases and the J gene lost 0 bases, with 10 bases spanning the gap. The germline V gene encodes CDR1 MNHEY and CDR2 SVGAGI. The CDR3 coding sequence is TGTGCCAGCAGTTTCGACTCGAGCTCCTACAATGAGCAGTTCTTC. Protein product: CASSFDSSSYNEQFF.

The chain carries TRBV7-2 and TRBJ2-5; 11 bases agree with TRBD2. Germline V gene sequence: CDR1 SGHTA, CDR2 FQGNSA. V lost 5 bases to trimming and J lost 1 base; unmatched junction nucleotides: 6. This CDR3 has 16 residues. The CDR3 DNA is TGTGCCAGCAGCCCACTCGGACTAGCGGGCCAAGAGACCCAGTACTTC. Protein sequence: CASSPLGLAGQETQYF.

V usage is TRBV27 and J usage is TRBJ1-1; TRBD1 matches 7 bases. The CDR3 sequence is 14 residues long. J was trimmed by 2 bases and V by 2 bases; bases with no gene match: 2. Germline values: CDR1 MNHEY, CDR2 SMNVEV (reference sequence). The CDR3 nucleotides read TGTGCCAGCAGTTTAGGGACAGAAAACACTGAAGCTTTCTTT. Protein sequence: CASSLGTENTEAFF.

The J gene is TRBJ2-2, the V gene TRBV7-6; maybe TRBD1 (5 bases). V gave up 1 base and J gave up 4 bases, with 16 bases separating them. This CDR3 region has 17 residues. From germline, CDR1 is SGHVS and CDR2 FNYEAQ. CDR3 amino acids: CASSLGQGLSVTGELFF. The CDR3 coding sequence is TGTGCCAGCAGCTTAGGTCAGGGTTTGAGTGTCACCGGGGAGCTGTTTTTT.

In this sample, this clone turned up once. The chain joins TRBV4-1 to TRBJ1-5; D not certain. V shed 0 bases and J shed 1 base, with 7 bases lying between them. CDR1 is MGHRA, CDR2 YSYEKL, per germline. The CDR3 has 15 residues. CDR3 coding DNA: TGCGCCAGCAGCCAAGATATACGGAGCAATCAGCCCCAGCATTTT. This gives the protein CASSQDIRSNQPQHF.

This chain links TRBV3-1 (or the pseudogene TRBV3-2) with TRBJ2-5, with D perhaps matching TRBD1 (6 bases). V was cut by 1 base and J by 1 base, with 7 bases left in between. CDR1 and CDR2 from the germline V gene are LGHDT and YNNKEL (reference sequence). There are 14 residues in the CDR3. CDR3 nucleotides: TGTGCCAGCAGCCAAGGGACAGTCCAAGAGACCCAGTACTTC. This gives the protein CASSQGTVQETQYF.

This clone was seen once. J is TRBJ1-6 and V is TRBV5-6; 8 nucleotides agree with TRBD1. With V trimmed by 3 bases and J by 7 bases, 6 bases remained unmatched. CDR3 size: 15 residues. Germline V gene data show CDR1 as SGHDT and CDR2 as YYEEEE. CDR3 amino acids: CASSYTGGQNSPLHF. In DNA, the CDR3 is TGTGCCAGCAGCTACACAGGGGGTCAAAATTCACCCCTCCACTTT. Based on the CDR3 plus reference TRBV5-6 and TRBJ1-6, the full variable domain is DAGVTQSPTHLIKTRGQQVTLRCSPKSGHDTVSWYQQALGQGPQFIFQYYEEEERQRGNFPDRFSGHQFPNYSSELNVNALLLGDSALYLCASSYTGGQNSPLHFGNGTRLTVT.

This chain links TRBV15 with TRBJ2-3; D remains unclear. This CDR3 is built from 15 residues. The ends were cut back, 0 bases at V and 2 bases at J, with 9 bases in the middle. The germline V gene encodes CDR1 LNHNV and CDR2 YYDKDF (reference sequence). As DNA, the CDR3 is TGTGCCACCAGCAGAGATTTGGAGCTCACAGATACGCAGTATTTT. Translating it yields CATSRDLELTDTQYF.

The gene calls are TRBV6-4 and TRBJ1-2; maybe TRBD1 (6 bases). CDR3 length equals 13 residues. The V gene's germline CDR1 is MRHNA and CDR2 SNTAGT. V was trimmed by 5 bases and J by 7 bases, leaving 14 bases between them. DNA for the CDR3: TGTGCCAGCAGTAATCAGGGGTTAGGTGGCTACACCTTC. It is translated as CASSNQGLGGYTF.

The V and J genes are TRBV28 and TRBJ2-2, with a weak D call TRBD2 (5 bases). The CDR3 is made up of 13 amino acids. Germline CDR1 reads MDHEN; CDR2 reads SYDVKM. With 7 bases removed from V and 0 bases from J, the gap between germline ends came to 6 bases. The CDR3 region is CASTGTNTGELFF. The CDR3 DNA sequence: TGTGCCAGCACGGGGACGAACACCGGGGAGCTGTTTTTT.

This chain uses TRBV6-5 with TRBJ2-7; the match to TRBD2 covers 8 bases. The germline V gene encodes CDR1 MNHEY and CDR2 SVGAGI. J lost 7 bases, V lost 7 bases, and 9 bases had no gene match. The CDR3 has 13 residues. In nucleotides, the CDR3 is TGTGCCAGCAATCCGTGGGCGGGAGGAGAGCAGTACTTC. Translation gives CASNPWAGGEQYF.